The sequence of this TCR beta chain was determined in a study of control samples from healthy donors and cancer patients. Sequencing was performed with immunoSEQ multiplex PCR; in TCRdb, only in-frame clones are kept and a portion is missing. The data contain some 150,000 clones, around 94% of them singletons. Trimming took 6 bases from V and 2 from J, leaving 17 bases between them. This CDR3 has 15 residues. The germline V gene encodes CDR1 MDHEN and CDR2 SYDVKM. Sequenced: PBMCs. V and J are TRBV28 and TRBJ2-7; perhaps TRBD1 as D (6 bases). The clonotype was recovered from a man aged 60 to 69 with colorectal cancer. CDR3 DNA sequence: TGTGCCAGCAGGTTGGACAGTTTTCCTACCTACGAGCAGTACTTC. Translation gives CASRLDSFPTYEQYF.